This note documents a single T cell receptor (beta chain) sequence. Antigen unknown. This sample was taken from a study of vaccination and CD4 T cells after COVID-19. Turning to the study itself: Post-COVID samples had a sampling time that fell a median roughly 98 days after diagnosis (range 35 to 161). Timing of post-vaccine sample collection was a median about 79 days after dose two, with a range of 14 to 241.

Treatment specified: roughly 11-day PBMC culture with coronavirus spike peptide pools or control peptides (ViraFEST assay). CD4+ T cells of the unexposed donor were collected before the COVID-19 pandemic (2011-2018). T cells were expanded with peptide pools, and expanded clonotypes were identified by TCR sequencing. An Oncomine TCR Beta short-read assay was used to sequence the DNA from cultured CD4+ T cells. MiXCR was run by TCRdb on the PCR reads, yielding one entry per CDR3 protein. The profile shows about 7,300 distinct CDR3 sequences, 70% to 80% of them singletons. The clonotype was recovered from a human donor in good health. The sequenced material came from CD4+ T cells from blood, cultured in vitro.

CDR3 nucleotides: TGTGCCAGCAGGTCAAGACTCCTGAACACTGAAGCTTTCTTT. Its translation: CASRSRLLNTEAFF. The gene calls are TRBV27 and TRBJ1-1, with D unclear. Germline lookup yields CDR1 MNHEY and CDR2 SMNVEV (reference sequence). The CDR3 consists of 14 residues. V dropped 6 bases and J dropped 0 bases, with 11 bases sitting between them.